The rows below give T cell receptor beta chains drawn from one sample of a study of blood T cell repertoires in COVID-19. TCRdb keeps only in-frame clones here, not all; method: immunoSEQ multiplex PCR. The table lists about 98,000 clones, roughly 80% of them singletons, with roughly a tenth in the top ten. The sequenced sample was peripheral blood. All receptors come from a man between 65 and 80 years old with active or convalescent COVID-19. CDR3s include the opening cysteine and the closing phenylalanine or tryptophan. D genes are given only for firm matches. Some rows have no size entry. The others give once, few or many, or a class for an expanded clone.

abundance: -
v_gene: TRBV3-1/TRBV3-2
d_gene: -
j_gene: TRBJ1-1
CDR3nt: TGTGCCAGCAGCCCCCGGACAATGAACACTGAAGCTTTCTTT
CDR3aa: CASSPRTMNTEAFF

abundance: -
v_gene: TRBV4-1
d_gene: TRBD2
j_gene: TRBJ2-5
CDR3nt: TGCGCCAGCAGCCAAGGAAGCGGGGGGGCCGGGGAGACCCAGTACTTC
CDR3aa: CASSQGSGGAGETQYF

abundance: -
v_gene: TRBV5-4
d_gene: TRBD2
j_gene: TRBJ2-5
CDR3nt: TGTGCCAGCAGCAATCTAGCGGGGGGGCTCGAGACCCAGTACTTC
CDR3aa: CASSNLAGGLETQYF

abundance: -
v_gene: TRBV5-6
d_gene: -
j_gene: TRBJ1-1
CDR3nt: TGTGCCAGCAGCTTGGACTGGGGAGTGGTGAACACTGAAGCTTTCTTT
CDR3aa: CASSLDWGVVNTEAFF

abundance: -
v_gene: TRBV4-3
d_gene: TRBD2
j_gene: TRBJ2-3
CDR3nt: TGCGCCAGCAGCCAAGCACTAGCGGGGAGCACAGATACGCAGTATTTT
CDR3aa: CASSQALAGSTDTQYF

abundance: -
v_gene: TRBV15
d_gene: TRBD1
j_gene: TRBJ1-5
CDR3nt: TGTGCCACCAGCTTGACAGGGTACGGCAATCAGCCCCAGCATTTT
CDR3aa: CATSLTGYGNQPQHF

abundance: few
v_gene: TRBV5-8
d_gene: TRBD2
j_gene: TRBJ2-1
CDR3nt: TGTGCCAGCGGATTGTTGTTTAGCGGGTACAATGAGCAGTTCTTC
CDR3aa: CASGLLFSGYNEQFF

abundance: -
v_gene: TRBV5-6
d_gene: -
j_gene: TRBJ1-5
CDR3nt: TGTGCCAGCAGCTTGGGGGGCTCTCAGCCCCAGCATTTT
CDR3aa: CASSLGGSQPQHF

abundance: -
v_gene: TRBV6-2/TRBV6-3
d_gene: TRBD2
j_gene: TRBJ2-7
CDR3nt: TGTGCCAGCAGCCATCAGACTAGCGGGGGACCCTACGAGCAGTACTTC
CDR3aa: CASSHQTSGGPYEQYF

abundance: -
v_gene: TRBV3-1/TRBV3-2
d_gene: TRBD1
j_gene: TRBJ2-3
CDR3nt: TGTGCCAGCAGCCTCCGGGACAGGGCCACAGATACGCAGTATTTT
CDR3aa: CASSLRDRATDTQYF

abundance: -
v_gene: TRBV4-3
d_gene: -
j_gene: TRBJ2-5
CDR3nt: TGCGCCAGCAGCCAGCCTCTAGCTACCGGCAACGATGAAGAGACCCAGTACTTC
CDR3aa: CASSQPLATGNDEETQYF

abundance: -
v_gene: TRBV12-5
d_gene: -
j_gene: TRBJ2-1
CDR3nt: TGTGCTAGTGGTCCGCCGACATATTACAATGAGCAGTTCTTC
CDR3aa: CASGPPTYYNEQFF

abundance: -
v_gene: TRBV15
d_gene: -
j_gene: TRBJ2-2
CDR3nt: TGTGCCATTGGCCAGGGGTACACCGGGGAGCTGTTTTTT
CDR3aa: CAIGQGYTGELFF

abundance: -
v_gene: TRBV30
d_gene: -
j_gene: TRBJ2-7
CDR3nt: TGTGCCTGGAGTGAAGGGGGGGTATACGAGCAGTACTTC
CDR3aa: CAWSEGGVYEQYF

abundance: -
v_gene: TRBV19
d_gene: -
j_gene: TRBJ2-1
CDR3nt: TGTGCCAGTAGGGCGGAGGTGGCGTCCCACAATGAGCAGTTCTTC
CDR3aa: CASRAEVASHNEQFF

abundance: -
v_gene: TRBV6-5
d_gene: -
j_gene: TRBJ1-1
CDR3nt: TGTGCCACCACCCCCTTGGGCAGCACTGAAGCTTTCTTT
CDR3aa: CATTPLGSTEAFF

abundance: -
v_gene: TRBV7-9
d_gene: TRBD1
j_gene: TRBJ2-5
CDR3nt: TGTGCCAGCAGCTTACTGGGACAGGGGGCGTTTGGAGAGACCCAGTACTTC
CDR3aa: CASSLLGQGAFGETQYF

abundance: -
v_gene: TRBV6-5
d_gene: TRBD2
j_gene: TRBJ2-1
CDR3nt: TGTGCCAGCAAAAGACTAGCGGGGGGGCAGAATGAGCAGTTCTTC
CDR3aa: CASKRLAGGQNEQFF

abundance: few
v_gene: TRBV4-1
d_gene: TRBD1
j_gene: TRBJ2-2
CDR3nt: TGCGCCAGCAGCCACGAACAGGACAGGTTAAACACCGGGGAGCTGTTTTTT
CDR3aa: CASSHEQDRLNTGELFF

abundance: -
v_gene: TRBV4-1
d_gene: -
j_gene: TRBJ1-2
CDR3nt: TGCGCCAGCAGCCAAGATGCCGGGACACCAATGCCTGGCTACACCTTC
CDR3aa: CASSQDAGTPMPGYTF

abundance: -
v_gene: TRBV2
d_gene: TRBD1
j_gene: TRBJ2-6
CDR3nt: TGTGCCAGCCAGGGGACAGGGGTACCCGTCTCTGGGGCCAACGTCCTGACTTTC
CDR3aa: CASQGTGVPVSGANVLTF

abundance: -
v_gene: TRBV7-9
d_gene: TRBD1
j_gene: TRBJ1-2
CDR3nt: TGTGCCAGCAGTTCCGGGACAGGGGCTAATGAGAGGGGCTACACCTTC
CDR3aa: CASSSGTGANERGYTF

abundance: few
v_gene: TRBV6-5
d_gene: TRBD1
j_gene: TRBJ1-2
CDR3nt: TGTGCCAGCTATGGGGGGACAGGGGGCTACACCTTC
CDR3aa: CASYGGTGGYTF

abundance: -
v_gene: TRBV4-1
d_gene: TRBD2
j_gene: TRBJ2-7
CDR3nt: TGCGCCAGCAGCCCAGAGGGGGTCGGGGGGGCCTTCGAGCAGTACTTC
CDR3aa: CASSPEGVGGAFEQYF

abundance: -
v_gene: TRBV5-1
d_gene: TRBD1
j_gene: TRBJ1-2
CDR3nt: TGCGCCAGCAGTTCCGGGACAGGGACTAATTACACCTTC
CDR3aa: CASSSGTGTNYTF

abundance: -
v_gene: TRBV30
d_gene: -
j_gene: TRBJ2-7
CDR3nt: TGTGCCTGGAGTGTCGTTACATCCTACGAGCAGTACTTC
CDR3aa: CAWSVVTSYEQYF

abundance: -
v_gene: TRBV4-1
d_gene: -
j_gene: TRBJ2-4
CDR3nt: TGCGCCAGCAGCCAAGGCACAGGGCTGGGGGACATTCAGTACTTC
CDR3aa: CASSQGTGLGDIQYF

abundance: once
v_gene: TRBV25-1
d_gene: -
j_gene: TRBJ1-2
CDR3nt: TGTGCCAGCAGTCGGGGAGTACTCTATGGCTACACCTTC
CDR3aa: CASSRGVLYGYTF

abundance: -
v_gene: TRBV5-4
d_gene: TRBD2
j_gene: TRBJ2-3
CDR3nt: TGTGCCAGCAGCGCCGGGACTAGCGGGGGCACAGATACGCAGTATTTT
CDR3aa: CASSAGTSGGTDTQYF

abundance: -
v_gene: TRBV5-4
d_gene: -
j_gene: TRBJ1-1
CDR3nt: TGTGCCAGCAGCTTGGGCGGGGGGAACACTGAAGCTTTCTTT
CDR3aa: CASSLGGGNTEAFF

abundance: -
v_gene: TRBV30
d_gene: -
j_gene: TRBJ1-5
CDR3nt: TGTGCCTGGAGTGTAGCGCATAGCAATCAGCCCCAGCATTTT
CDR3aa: CAWSVAHSNQPQHF

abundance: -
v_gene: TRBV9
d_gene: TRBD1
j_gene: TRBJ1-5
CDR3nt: TGTGCCAGCGGACGAGACAGGGGCAATCAGCCCCAGCATTTT
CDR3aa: CASGRDRGNQPQHF

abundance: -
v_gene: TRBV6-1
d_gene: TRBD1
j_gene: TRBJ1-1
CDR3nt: TGTGCCAGCAGTGAACAGGCTGTGACAACAGGGGCTGAAGCTTTCTTT
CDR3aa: CASSEQAVTTGAEAFF

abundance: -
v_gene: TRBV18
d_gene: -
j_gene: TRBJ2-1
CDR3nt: TGTGCCAGCTCACCTCCTACCTACAATGAGCAGTTCTTC
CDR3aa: CASSPPTYNEQFF

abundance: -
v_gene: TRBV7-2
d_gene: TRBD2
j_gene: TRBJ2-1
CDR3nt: TGTGCCAGCAGCTTACCGGGACTAGCGGGGAAGAATGAGCAGTTCTTC
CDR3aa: CASSLPGLAGKNEQFF

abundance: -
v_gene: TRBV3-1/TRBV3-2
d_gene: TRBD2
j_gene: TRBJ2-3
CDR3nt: TGTGCCAGCAGCCCCCGAGGAAGGAGCGGGGGATCTATGCAGTATTTT
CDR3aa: CASSPRGRSGGSMQYF

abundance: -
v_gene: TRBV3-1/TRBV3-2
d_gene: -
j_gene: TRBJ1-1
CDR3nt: TGTGCCAGCAGCCAGGTTCCGGGGTGGACTGAAGCTTTCTTT
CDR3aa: CASSQVPGWTEAFF

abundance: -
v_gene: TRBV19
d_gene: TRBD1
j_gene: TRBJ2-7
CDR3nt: TGTGCCAGTTCACCAACCGTAAGGGGGCTGTACGAGCAGTACTTC
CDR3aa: CASSPTVRGLYEQYF

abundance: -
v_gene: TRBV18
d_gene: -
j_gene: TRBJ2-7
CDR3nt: TGTGCCAGCTCACCACAACGAGGGCAGAGCTACGAGCAGTACTTC
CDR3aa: CASSPQRGQSYEQYF

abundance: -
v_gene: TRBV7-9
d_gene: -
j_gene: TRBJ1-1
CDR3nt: TGTGCCAGCAGCTTAAAGGCAGGGTGGGACACTGAAGCTTTCTTT
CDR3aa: CASSLKAGWDTEAFF

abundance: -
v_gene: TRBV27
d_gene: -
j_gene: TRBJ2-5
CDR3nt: TGTGCCAGCAGTTACGGTTTCGGGACATACCAAGAGACCCAGTACTTC
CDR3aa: CASSYGFGTYQETQYF

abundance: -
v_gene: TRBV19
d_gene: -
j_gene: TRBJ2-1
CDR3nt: TGTGCCACCGATGGGGGCTCAGGCAATGAGCAGTTCTTC
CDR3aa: CATDGGSGNEQFF

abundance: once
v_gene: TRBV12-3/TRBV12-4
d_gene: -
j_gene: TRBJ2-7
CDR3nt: TGTGCCAGCAGCCCGGGACACCGCTACGAGCAGTACTTC
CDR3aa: CASSPGHRYEQYF

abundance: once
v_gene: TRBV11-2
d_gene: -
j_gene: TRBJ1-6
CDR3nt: TGTGCCAGCAGCTTAGAACGGTTTTCACCCCTCCACTTT
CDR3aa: CASSLERFSPLHF

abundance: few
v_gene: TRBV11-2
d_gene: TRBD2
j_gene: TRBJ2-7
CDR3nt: TGTGCCAGCAGCTCCGGACTAGCGGGCTACGAGCAGTACTTC
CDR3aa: CASSSGLAGYEQYF

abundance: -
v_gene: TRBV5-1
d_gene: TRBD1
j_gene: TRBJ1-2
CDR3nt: TGCGCCAGCAGCCCCAGGGGACAGGGTGCTGGCTACACCTTC
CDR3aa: CASSPRGQGAGYTF

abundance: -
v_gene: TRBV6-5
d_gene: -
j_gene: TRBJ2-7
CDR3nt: TGTGCCAGCAGTCGGCCGGACTCAGAGTCTGGGCAGTACTTC
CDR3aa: CASSRPDSESGQYF

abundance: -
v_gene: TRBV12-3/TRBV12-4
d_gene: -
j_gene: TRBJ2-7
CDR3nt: TGTGCCAGCAGCCTGGCGGAAACCCACGAGCAGTACTTC
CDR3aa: CASSLAETHEQYF

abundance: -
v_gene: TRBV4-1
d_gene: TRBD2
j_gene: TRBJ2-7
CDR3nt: TGCGCCAGCAGCCAAGATCCCCTAGCGGGGGGCATCTACGAGCAGTACTTC
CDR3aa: CASSQDPLAGGIYEQYF

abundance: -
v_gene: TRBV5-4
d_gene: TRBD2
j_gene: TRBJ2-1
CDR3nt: TGTGCCAGCAGCTTGGCACTAGCGGGGGGGCCGGCCTACAATGAGCAGTTCTTC
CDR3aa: CASSLALAGGPAYNEQFF

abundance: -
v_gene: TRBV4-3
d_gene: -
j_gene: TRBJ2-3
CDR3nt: TGCGCCAGCAGCCACCCCAGGCAGGGGTTCTCAGATACGCAGTATTTT
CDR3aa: CASSHPRQGFSDTQYF

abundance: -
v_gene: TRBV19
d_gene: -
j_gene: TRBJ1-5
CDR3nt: TGTGCCAGTAGTATCGGGGTAAATCAGCCCCAGCATTTT
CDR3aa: CASSIGVNQPQHF

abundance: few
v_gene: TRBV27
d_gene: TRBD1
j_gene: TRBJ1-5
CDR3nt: TGTGCCAGCAGTTTATCGGGGGGACAGGGTAGCAATCAGCCCCAGCATTTT
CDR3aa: CASSLSGGQGSNQPQHF

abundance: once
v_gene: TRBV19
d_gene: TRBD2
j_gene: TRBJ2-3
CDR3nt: TGTGCCAGTAGCCTAGCGGGGGCAAGGACCACAGATACGCAGTATTTT
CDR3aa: CASSLAGARTTDTQYF

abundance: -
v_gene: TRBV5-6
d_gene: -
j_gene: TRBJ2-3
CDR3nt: TGTGCCAGCAGCTTGGCCCGGTGGGGGCGAATCACAGATACGCAGTATTTT
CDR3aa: CASSLARWGRITDTQYF

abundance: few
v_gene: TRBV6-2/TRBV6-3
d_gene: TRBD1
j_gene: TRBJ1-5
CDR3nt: TGTGCCAGCAGTTACCAGAACGGACAGGGGGATTCTGTCAATCAGCCCCAGCATTTT
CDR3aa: CASSYQNGQGDSVNQPQHF

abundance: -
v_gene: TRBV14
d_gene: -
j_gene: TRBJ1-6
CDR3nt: TGTGCCAGCAGCCAAGATTGGCAGGTCCTTTCACCCCTCCACTTT
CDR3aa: CASSQDWQVLSPLHF